These 26 T cell receptor beta chains came from one sample sequenced in a study of T cells in Graves' hyperthyroidism and ophthalmopathy. TCR beta CDR3 sequences were amplified from RNA transcripts. The HTBI primer set drove a first-round RT-PCR of the TCR CDR3. TCRdb passed the multiplex PCR reads through MiXCR, listing each CDR3 protein once. The sample shows around 100,000 distinct CDR3 sequences, approximately 50% of them seen only once. Sequencing was carried out using blood. These TCRs come from a man in his forties or fifties with Graves' hyperthyroidism.

The chain recombines TRBV29-1 with TRBJ1-5; unclear D gene. Trimming pared 8 bases from V and 4 bases from J, leaving 6 bases between. The germline V gene encodes CDR1 SQVTM and CDR2 ANQGSEA. The CDR3 has 10 amino acids. The chain's CDR3 is CSWRNQPQHF. The CDR3 region has the DNA TGCAGCTGGAGGAATCAGCCCCAGCATTTT. Full variable domain (missing parts from reference TRBV29-1 and TRBJ1-5): SAVISQKPSRDICQRGTSLTIQCQVDSQVTMMFWYRQQPGQSLTLIATANQGSEATYESGFVIDKFPISRPNLTFSTLTVSNMSPEDSSIYLCSWRNQPQHFGDGTRLSIL.

This clonotype was detected many times. The chain combines TRBV11-2 with TRBJ2-3; tentatively, D is TRBD1 (6 bases). The CDR3 is 12 amino acids. The germline CDR1 and CDR2 sequences are SGHAT and FQNNGV. V was trimmed by 6 bases and J by 3 bases, leaving 7 bases between them. CDR3 DNA: TGTGCCAGCAGGGGGGCAACAGATACGCAGTATTTT. Translating gives CASRGATDTQYF.

This clonotype was seen many times. The CDR3 DNA reads TGTGCCAGCAGTTACGGGGCTGGGCTGCAAGAGACCCAGTACTTC. This codes for CASSYGAGLQETQYF. The chain uses TRBV6-6 and TRBJ2-5; the D gene is possibly TRBD1 (5 bases). The CDR3 spans 15 residues. Looked up from germline, CDR1 is MNHNY and CDR2 is SVGAGI (reference sequence). Trimming shortened V by 2 bases and J by 2 bases, and 12 bases separated the two germline ends.

This clonotype was recorded a few times. The chain combines TRBV4-1 with TRBJ2-1, with 7 bases lining up with TRBD1. J gave up 8 bases and V 4 bases, and 14 bases lay outside the gene matches. The CDR3 covers 16 residues. Germline-derived CDR1 and CDR2 are MGHRA and YSYEKL. The CDR3 protein is CASSPTPGQWTYEQFF. In DNA, the CDR3 is TGCGCCAGCAGCCCAACGCCGGGACAGTGGACCTATGAGCAGTTCTTC.

This clonotype was found many times. This chain connects TRBV24-1 to TRBJ1-1; 7 bases agree with TRBD1. Losses at the gene ends were 3 bases for V and 2 bases for J; bases not matched to a gene: 5. This CDR3 has 15 residues. Germline V gene sequence: CDR1 KGHDR, CDR2 SFDVKD. CDR3 in amino acids: CATSDTGDPNTEAFF. The CDR3 coding sequence is TGTGCCACCAGTGATACAGGGGACCCCAACACTGAAGCTTTCTTT.

Remarks on this clonotype: The conserved phenylalanine or tryptophan is not found at the CDR3 terminus, so this likely reflects a read error. The CDR3 spells CASSVGGSAYEQYC. CDR3 nucleotide sequence: TGTGCCAGCAGTGTTGGCGGGAGTGCCTACGAGCAGTACTGC. This chain joins TRBV28 and TRBJ2-7; 7 positions match TRBD2. The J segment lost 2 bases and the V segment lost 5 bases, leaving 6 bases of the junction unmatched. Germline-derived CDR1 and CDR2 are MDHEN and SYDVKM. This CDR3 is built from 14 residues.

The chain carries TRBV7-9 and TRBJ2-1; 10 nucleotides align to TRBD2. After removal of 4 bases from V and 10 bases from J, the junction contained 13 bases not matched to a gene. CDR3 length: 16 amino acids. CDR1 is SEHNR and CDR2 is FQNEAQ in the germline V gene (reference sequence). The CDR3 nucleotides are TGTGCCAGCAGCTCAGGGGCTAGCGGGAGAGTATGGGAGCAGTTCTTC. Protein product: CASSSGASGRVWEQFF.

This clonotype was found many times. The chain carries TRBV7-9 and TRBJ1-1; 9 nucleotides line up with TRBD1. The CDR3 length is 15 residues. Germline V CDR1 and CDR2: SEHNR, FQNEAQ (reference sequence). The trim removed 5 bases at V and 1 base at J, leaving 5 bases unmatched. The CDR3 sequence: CASSLLGQGNTEAFF. CDR3 nucleotide sequence: TGTGCCAGCAGCCTTCTGGGACAGGGGAACACTGAAGCTTTCTTT.

This clonotype has ten or more counts. This chain uses TRBV6-1 with TRBJ2-5, with D tentatively TRBD2 (5 bases). The CDR3 has 14 amino acids. V shed 1 base and J shed 5 bases, with 11 bases lying between them. Germline CDR1 and CDR2: MNHNS and SASEGT. The CDR3 DNA reads as TGTGCCAGCAGTGAAGATGGACTCCGGGAGACCCAGTACTTC. It specifies CASSEDGLRETQYF.

As to this clonotype: Germline is not matched at one junction end, which may reflect a read error. CDR3 residues: CASSQWEGRQETLYF. Here the CDR3 DNA reads TGTGCCAGCAGTCAATGGGAGGGTAGACAAGAGACCCTGTACTTC. The J gene is TRBJ2-5, the V gene TRBV7-9; 7 bases are shared with TRBD2. The CDR3 has 15 residues. The V gene's germline CDR1 is SEHNR and CDR2 FQNEAQ (reference sequence).

The chain joins TRBV6-6 to TRBJ1-2; TRBD1 agrees at 9 bases. Germline CDR1 and CDR2: MNHNY and SVGAGI (reference sequence). V lost 5 bases, J lost 8 bases, and 9 bases stayed unmatched. The CDR3 is made up of 14 amino acids. The CDR3 region has the DNA TGTGCCAGCAGTCCGACAGGGGGTGTCGAGGGCTACACCTTC. Protein sequence: CASSPTGGVEGYTF.

This clonotype was seen once. The chain is built from TRBV12-3 or TRBV12-4 and TRBJ2-3; 10 bases align to TRBD1. V shed 5 bases and J 11 bases; nucleotides not matched to a gene: 13. The CDR3 runs 15 residues. This chain's CDR3 is CASSMTGGAYNEQYF. CDR3 in DNA: TGTGCCAGCAGTATGACAGGGGGCGCCTACAATGAGCAGTATTTT.

This clonotype was recorded at least ten times. The chain combines TRBV29-1 with TRBJ2-7, with D unclear. The V and J ends lost 1 base and 2 bases respectively, with 9 bases between them. The CDR3 loop spans 13 amino acids. CDR1 SQVTM and CDR2 ANQGSEA come from the germline V gene. CDR3: CSVEVSSAYEQYF. CDR3 DNA: TGCAGCGTTGAAGTGTCTAGTGCCTACGAGCAGTACTTC.

On this clonotype: The CDR3 carries no conserved terminal phenylalanine or tryptophan, so it likely arises from a read error. The chain couples TRBV5-1 to TRBJ1-1; unclear D gene. Germline V gene data show CDR1 as SGHRS and CDR2 as YFSETQ. The CDR3 extends over 13 amino acids. The germline V and J ends were trimmed by 4 bases and 3 bases, with 10 bases remaining between them. This CDR3 reads CASSLGKDTEAFL. The CDR3 DNA sequence: TGCGCCAGCAGCCTGGGGAAGGACACTGAAGCTTTCCTT.

This clonotype was seen repeatedly, ten times or more. The rearrangement joins TRBV28 to TRBJ2-5; D unclear. Germline V gene data show CDR1 as MDHEN and CDR2 as SYDVKM. V was pared by 10 bases and J by 1 base, with 13 bases between. The CDR3 sequence is 13 residues long. CDR3 residues: CATRRTVQETQYF. The CDR3 bases are TGTGCCACGAGAAGGACCGTCCAAGAGACCCAGTACTTC.

This chain links TRBV15 with TRBJ2-7; D possibly corresponds to TRBD1 (5 bases). Germline V CDR1 and CDR2: LNHNV, YYDKDF (reference sequence). V shed 0 bases and J shed 6 bases, with 12 bases lying between them. The CDR3 contains 14 residues. The CDR3 loop is CATSREALGAEQYF. The DNA for the CDR3 is TGTGCCACCAGCAGAGAAGCGCTAGGGGCCGAGCAGTACTTC.

This clonotype occurred a few times. The DNA of the CDR3 is TGTGCCAGCAGCCGGGGACCGGGAGCGGGGGAGCTGGGTACGCAGTATTTT. Protein sequence: CASSRGPGAGELGTQYF. The gene calls are TRBV7-2 and TRBJ2-3; TRBD2 matches 8 bases. The CDR3 consists of 17 residues. CDR1 and CDR2 from the germline V gene are SGHTA and FQGNSA. V shed 5 bases, J shed 8 bases, and the junction held 18 bases outside the gene matches. The variable domain in full, completed from reference TRBV7-2 and TRBJ2-3, reads GAGVSQSPSNKVTEKGKDVELRCDPISGHTALYWYRQSLGQGLEFLIYFQGNSAPDKSGLPSDRFSAERTGGSVSTLTIQRTQQEDSAVYLCASSRGPGAGELGTQYFGPGTRLTVL.

This chain joins TRBV7-3 and TRBJ2-1, with 7 bases lining up with TRBD1. Germline values: CDR1 SGHTA, CDR2 FQGTGA. The V gene end was trimmed by 2 bases and the J gene end by 8 bases; junction bases not matched to a gene: 9. The CDR3 runs to 15 residues. The CDR3 is CASSLYGEGADEQFF. CDR3 coding DNA: TGTGCCAGCAGCTTATATGGCGAGGGGGCCGATGAGCAGTTCTTC.

This clonotype was observed many times. CDR3 loop: CSATGTGAFKYEQYF. Here the CDR3 DNA reads TGCAGTGCAACCGGGACAGGGGCCTTTAAGTACGAGCAGTACTTC. The chain carries TRBV20-1 and TRBJ2-7, with 10 bases matching TRBD1. CDR1 and CDR2 from the germline V gene are DFQATT and SNEGSKA (reference sequence). The V segment lost 6 bases and the J segment 4 bases; nucleotides outside the gene matches: 12. The CDR3 has 15 amino acids.

This clonotype was detected ten times or more. The chain couples TRBV7-8 to TRBJ2-7; 10 bases line up with TRBD1. The CDR3 spans 15 residues. V shed 5 bases and J 3 bases; nucleotides not matched to a gene: 7. The germline V gene has CDR1 SGHVS and CDR2 FQNEAQ. The CDR3 is CASSLTRTGGYEQYF. The CDR3 nucleotides are TGTGCCAGCAGCCTGACCAGGACAGGGGGCTACGAGCAGTACTTC.

As regards this clonotype: Likely a read error: the CDR3 ends without its conserved phenylalanine or tryptophan. The rearrangement links TRBV2 to TRBJ2-3, with TRBD2 matching over 9 bases. The V gene end was trimmed by 5 bases and the J gene end by 3 bases; junction bases not matched to a gene: 6. CDR3 length: 15 residues. CDR1 is SNHLY, CDR2 FYNNEI, per germline. The DNA of the CDR3 is TGTGCCAGCAGTTTTGGTCTAGCGGGGACAGATACGCAGTATCTT. Amino acids: CASSFGLAGTDTQYL.

Many counts were recorded for this clonotype. V gene TRBV20-1 combines with J gene TRBJ2-7; 9 bases agree with TRBD2. This CDR3 is 14 amino acids long. The germline V gene encodes CDR1 DFQATT and CDR2 SNEGSKA (reference sequence). V lost 5 bases, J lost 4 bases, and 9 bases stayed unmatched. The CDR3 DNA reads TGCAGTGCTTTGGCCGGAGCGGGAGGATACGAGCAGTACTTC. Protein: CSALAGAGGYEQYF.

DNA of the CDR3: TGTACCAGCAGCTTCACTAATAATTCACCCCTCCACTTT. As protein: CTSSFTNNSPLHF. The chain couples TRBV7-2 to TRBJ1-6; the D is unclear. Germline V lookup: CDR1 SGHTA, CDR2 FQGNSA. Trimming took 3 bases from V and 5 from J, leaving 5 bases between them. The CDR3 is 13 residues long.

CDR3 nucleotide sequence: TGTGCCAGCAGCTTAGGTGGCGGGGGGGGAAAGACCCAGCATTTT. Amino acids: CASSLGGGGGKTQHF. The chain uses TRBV7-2 and TRBJ1-5; tentative D call: TRBD1 (5 bases). The CDR3 is 15 amino acids. Trimming took 1 base from V and 11 from J, leaving 18 bases between them. Germline V gene sequence: CDR1 SGHTA, CDR2 FQGNSA.

As for this clonotype: Here the CDR3 omits its conserved ending phenylalanine or tryptophan, so a read error is the likely source. The genes are TRBV2 and TRBJ2-3, with a weak D call TRBD2 (6 bases). This CDR3 is built from 12 residues. Trimming took off 4 bases at V and 11 bases at J, with 13 bases between the two ends. Germline V lookup: CDR1 SNHLY, CDR2 FYNNEI. CDR3 protein: CASSGWGGEQYL. The CDR3 region has the DNA TGTGCCAGCAGTGGGTGGGGAGGAGAGCAGTATTTG.

This clonotype was seen only once. The chain joins TRBV9 to TRBJ2-3; a weak D match, TRBD2 (6 bases). Germline CDR1 reads SGDLS; CDR2 reads YYNGEE. Trimming shortened V by 0 bases and J by 0 bases, and 17 bases separated the two germline ends. The CDR3 has 18 residues. CDR3 sequence: CASSVAVGGGTSTDTQYF. The CDR3 DNA follows: TGTGCCAGCAGCGTAGCTGTCGGGGGTGGGACTAGCACAGATACGCAGTATTTT.